This T cell receptor beta chain emerged from a study of blood T cell repertoires in COVID-19. Profiling relied on immunoSEQ multiplex PCR, and the TCRdb table lists in-frame clones only, not all of them. The table lists roughly 280,000 clones, approximately 90% of them singletons. The germline CDR1 and CDR2 sequences are SGHDN and FVKESK. The CDR3 has 15 residues. V shed 5 bases, J shed 4 bases, and the junction held 10 bases outside the gene matches. The sequenced material came from PBMCs or T cells enriched from blood (not recorded which). This clonotype was obtained from a woman younger than 30 who had recovered from COVID-19. This chain joins TRBV14 and TRBJ1-1, with 7 bases matching TRBD1. CDR3 DNA: TGTGCCAGCAGCTTCAGGACAGGTTCTGGCACTGAAGCTTTCTTT. Its protein product is CASSFRTGSGTEAFF. The full variable domain, completed using reference TRBV14 and TRBJ1-1, is EAGVTQFPSHSVIEKGQTVTLRCDPISGHDNLYWYRRVMGKEIKFLLHFVKESKQDESGMPNNRFLAERTGGTYSTLKVQPAELEDSGVYFCASSFRTGSGTEAFFGQGTRLTVV.